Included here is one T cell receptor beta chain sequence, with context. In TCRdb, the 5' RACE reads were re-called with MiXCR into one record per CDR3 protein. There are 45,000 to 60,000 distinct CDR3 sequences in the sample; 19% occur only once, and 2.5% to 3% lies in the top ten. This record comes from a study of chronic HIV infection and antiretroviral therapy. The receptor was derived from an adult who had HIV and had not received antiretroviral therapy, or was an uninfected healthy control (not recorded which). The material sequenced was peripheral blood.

The CDR3 reads CASSPFRTRVFGEQFF. The CDR3, as DNA: TGTGCCAGCTCACCTTTCCGGACTAGGGTGTTTGGTGAGCAGTTCTTC. The chain is built from TRBV18 and TRBJ2-1; TRBD2 matches at 7 bases. Germline V gene lookup returns CDR1 KGHSH and CDR2 LQKENI. The CDR3 has 16 amino acids. Germline trimming cut 3 bases from V and 9 bases from J; bases unmatched to any gene: 14.